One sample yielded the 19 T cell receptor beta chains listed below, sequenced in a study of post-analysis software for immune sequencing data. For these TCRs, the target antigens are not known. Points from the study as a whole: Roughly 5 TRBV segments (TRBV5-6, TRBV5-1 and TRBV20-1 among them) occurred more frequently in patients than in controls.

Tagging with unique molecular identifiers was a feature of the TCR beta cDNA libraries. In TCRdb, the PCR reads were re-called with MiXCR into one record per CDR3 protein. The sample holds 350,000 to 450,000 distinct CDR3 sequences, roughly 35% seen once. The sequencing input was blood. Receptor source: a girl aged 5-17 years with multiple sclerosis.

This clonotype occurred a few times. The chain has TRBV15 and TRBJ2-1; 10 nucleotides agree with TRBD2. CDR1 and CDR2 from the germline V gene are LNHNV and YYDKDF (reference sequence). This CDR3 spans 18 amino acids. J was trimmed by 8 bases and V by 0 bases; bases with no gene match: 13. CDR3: CATSREKAGGAIIDEQFF. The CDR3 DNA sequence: TGTGCCACCAGCAGAGAAAAAGCGGGGGGGGCTATTATTGATGAGCAGTTCTTC.

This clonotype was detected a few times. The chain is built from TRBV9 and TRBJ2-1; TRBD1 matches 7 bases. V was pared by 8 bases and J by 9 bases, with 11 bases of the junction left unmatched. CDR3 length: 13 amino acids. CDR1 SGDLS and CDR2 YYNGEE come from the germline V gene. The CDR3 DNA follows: TGTGCCAGTGGGGACAGCCCGGCCCGTGAGCAGTTCTTC. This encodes CASGDSPAREQFF.

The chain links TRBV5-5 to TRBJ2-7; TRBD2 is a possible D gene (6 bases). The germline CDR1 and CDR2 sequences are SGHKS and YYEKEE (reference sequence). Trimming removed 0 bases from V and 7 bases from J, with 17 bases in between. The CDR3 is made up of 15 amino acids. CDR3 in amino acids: CASSLGYGGGWEQYF. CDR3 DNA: TGTGCCAGCAGCTTGGGGTACGGGGGAGGCTGGGAGCAGTACTTC.

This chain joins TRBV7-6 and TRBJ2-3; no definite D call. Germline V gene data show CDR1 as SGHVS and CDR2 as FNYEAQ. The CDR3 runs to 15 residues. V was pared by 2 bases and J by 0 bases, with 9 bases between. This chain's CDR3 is CASSLLPESTDTQYF. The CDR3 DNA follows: TGTGCCAGCAGCTTATTACCGGAAAGCACAGATACGCAGTATTTT.

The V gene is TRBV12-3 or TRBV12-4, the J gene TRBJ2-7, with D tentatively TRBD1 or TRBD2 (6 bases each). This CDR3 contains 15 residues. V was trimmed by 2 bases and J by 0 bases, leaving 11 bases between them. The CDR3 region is CASSLTGARSYEQYF. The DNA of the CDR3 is TGTGCCAGCAGTTTAACGGGGGCCCGCTCCTACGAGCAGTACTTC.

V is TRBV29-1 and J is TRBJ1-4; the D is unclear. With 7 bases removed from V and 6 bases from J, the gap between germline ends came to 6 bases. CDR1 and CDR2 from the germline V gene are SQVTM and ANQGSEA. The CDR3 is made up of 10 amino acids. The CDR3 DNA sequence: TGCAGCGCCCGGGATGAAAAACTGTTTTTT. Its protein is CSARDEKLFF.

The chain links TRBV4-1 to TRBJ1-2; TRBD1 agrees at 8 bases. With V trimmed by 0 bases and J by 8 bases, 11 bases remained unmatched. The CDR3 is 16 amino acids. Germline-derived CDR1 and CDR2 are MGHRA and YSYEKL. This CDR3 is CASSQEGNRGIGGYTF. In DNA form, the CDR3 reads TGCGCCAGCAGCCAAGAGGGGAACAGGGGGATTGGGGGCTACACCTTC.

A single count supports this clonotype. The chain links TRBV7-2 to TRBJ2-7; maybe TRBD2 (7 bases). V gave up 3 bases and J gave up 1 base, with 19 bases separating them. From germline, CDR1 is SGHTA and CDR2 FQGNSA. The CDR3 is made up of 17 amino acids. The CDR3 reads CASSLSAGRGRSYEQYF. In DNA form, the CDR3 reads TGTGCCAGCAGCTTGTCGGCGGGGCGGGGGCGATCCTACGAGCAGTACTTC.

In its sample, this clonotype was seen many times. The CDR3 coding sequence is TGTGCCAGCAGCCAAGGTAGCGGGGGGAACTTGTACGAGCAGTACTTC. It codes for CASSQGSGGNLYEQYF. J is TRBJ2-7 and V is TRBV4-2; TRBD2 matches at 10 bases. V lost 1 base, J lost 4 bases, and 7 bases stayed unmatched. The germline CDR1 and CDR2 sequences are LGHNA and YNFKEQ. The CDR3 has 16 amino acids.

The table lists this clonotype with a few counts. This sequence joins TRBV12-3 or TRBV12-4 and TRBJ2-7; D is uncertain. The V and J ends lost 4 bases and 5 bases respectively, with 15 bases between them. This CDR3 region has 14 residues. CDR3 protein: CASSSRPSDHEQYF. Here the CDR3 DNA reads TGTGCCAGCAGTTCTAGACCCTCAGACCACGAGCAGTACTTC.

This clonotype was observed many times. Here the CDR3 reads CASTSSGGTDTQYF. CDR3 in DNA: TGTGCCAGCACCTCTAGCGGGGGCACAGATACGCAGTATTTT. This chain joins TRBV7-9 and TRBJ2-3, with 9 bases fitting TRBD2. Unmatched junction bases numbered 3, after V lost 7 bases and J lost 1 base. This CDR3 is 14 amino acids long. Germline V gives CDR1 SEHNR, CDR2 FQNEAQ (reference sequence). Together with reference TRBV7-9 and TRBJ2-3, the CDR3 gives the full variable domain: DTGVSQNPRHKITKRGQNVTFRCDPISEHNRLYWYRQTLGQGPEFLTYFQNEAQLEKSRLLSDRFSAERPKGSFSTLEIQRTEQGDSAMYLCASTSSGGTDTQYFGPGTRLTVL.

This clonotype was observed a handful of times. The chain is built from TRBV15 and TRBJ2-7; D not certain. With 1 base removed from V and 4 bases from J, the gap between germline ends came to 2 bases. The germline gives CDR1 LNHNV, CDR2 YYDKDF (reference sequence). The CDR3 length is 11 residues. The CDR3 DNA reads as TGTGCCACCAGCAGAGGTTACGAGCAGTACTTC. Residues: CATSRGYEQYF. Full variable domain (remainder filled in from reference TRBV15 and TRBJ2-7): DAMVIQNPRYQVTQFGKPVTLSCSQTLNHNVMYWYQQKSSQAPKLLFHYYDKDFNNEADTPDNFQSRRPNTSFCFLDIRSPGLGDTAMYLCATSRGYEQYFGPGTRLTVT.

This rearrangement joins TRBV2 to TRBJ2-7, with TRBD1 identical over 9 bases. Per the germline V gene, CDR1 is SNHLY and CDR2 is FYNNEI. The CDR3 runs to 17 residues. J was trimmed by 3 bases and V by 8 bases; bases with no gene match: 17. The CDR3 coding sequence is TGTGCCAGCTCCCCCCAGGTAGAACAGGGGGCTCTCTACGAGCAGTACTTC. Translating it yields CASSPQVEQGALYEQYF.

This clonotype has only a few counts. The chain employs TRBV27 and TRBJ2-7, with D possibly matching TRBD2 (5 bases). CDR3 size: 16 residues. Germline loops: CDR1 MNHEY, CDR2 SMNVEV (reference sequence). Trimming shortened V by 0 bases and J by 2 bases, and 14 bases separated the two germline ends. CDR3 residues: CASSLSWIGGPYEQYF. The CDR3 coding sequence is TGTGCCAGCAGTTTATCATGGATAGGAGGCCCCTACGAGCAGTACTTC.

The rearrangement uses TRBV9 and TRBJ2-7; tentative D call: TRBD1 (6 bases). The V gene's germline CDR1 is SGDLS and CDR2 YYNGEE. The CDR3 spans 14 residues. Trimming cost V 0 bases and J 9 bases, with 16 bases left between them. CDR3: CASSVGPRGKGQYF. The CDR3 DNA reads TGTGCCAGCAGCGTAGGACCCAGGGGAAAGGGGCAGTACTTC.

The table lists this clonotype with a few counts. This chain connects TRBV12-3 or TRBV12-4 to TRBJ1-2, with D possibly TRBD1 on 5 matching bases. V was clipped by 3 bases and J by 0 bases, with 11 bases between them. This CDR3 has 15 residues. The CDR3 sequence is CASSLWAGANYGYTF. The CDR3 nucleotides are TGTGCCAGCAGTTTGTGGGCGGGGGCTAACTATGGCTACACCTTC.

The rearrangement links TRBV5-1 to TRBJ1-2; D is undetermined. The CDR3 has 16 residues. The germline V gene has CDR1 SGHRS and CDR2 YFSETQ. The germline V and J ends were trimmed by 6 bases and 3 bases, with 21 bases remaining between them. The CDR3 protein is CASTQGIGWADYGYTF. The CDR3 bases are TGCGCCAGCACCCAAGGCATCGGTTGGGCGGACTATGGCTACACCTTC.

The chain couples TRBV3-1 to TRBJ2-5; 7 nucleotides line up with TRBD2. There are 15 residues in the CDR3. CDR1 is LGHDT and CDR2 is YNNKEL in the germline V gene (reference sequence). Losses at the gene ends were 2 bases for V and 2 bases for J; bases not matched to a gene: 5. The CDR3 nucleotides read TGTGCCAGCAGCCAACAAGCGGGGTCTCAAGAGACCCAGTACTTC. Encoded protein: CASSQQAGSQETQYF.

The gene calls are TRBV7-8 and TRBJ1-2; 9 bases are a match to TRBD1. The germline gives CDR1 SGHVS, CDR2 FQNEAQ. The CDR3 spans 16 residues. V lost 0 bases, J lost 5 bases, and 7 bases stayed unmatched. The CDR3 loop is CASSLAGTGPGYGYTF. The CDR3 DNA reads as TGTGCCAGCAGCTTAGCGGGGACAGGGCCTGGGTATGGCTACACCTTC.